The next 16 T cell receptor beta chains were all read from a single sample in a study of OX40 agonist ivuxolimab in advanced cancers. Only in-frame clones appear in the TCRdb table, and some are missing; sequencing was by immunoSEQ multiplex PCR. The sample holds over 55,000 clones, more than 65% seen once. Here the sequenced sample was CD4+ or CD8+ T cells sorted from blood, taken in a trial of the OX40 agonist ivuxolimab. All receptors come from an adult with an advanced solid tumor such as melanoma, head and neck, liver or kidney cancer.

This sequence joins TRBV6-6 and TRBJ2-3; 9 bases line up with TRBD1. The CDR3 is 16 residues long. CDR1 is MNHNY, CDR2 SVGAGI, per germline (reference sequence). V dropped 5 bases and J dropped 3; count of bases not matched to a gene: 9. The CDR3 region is CASSKPRQGGTDTQYF. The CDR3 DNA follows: TGTGCCAGCAGTAAACCCCGACAGGGGGGGACAGATACGCAGTATTTT.

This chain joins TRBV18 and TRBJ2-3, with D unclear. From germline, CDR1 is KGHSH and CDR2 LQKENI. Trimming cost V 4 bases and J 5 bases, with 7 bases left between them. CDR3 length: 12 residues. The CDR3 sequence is CASSRYIDTQYF. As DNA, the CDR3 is TGTGCCAGCTCACGGTATATAGATACGCAGTATTTT.

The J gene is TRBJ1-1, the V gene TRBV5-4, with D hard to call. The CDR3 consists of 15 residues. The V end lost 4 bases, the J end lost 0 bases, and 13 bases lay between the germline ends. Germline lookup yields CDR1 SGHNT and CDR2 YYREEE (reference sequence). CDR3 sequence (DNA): TGTGCCAGCAGCGCGACCATGGGAATGAACACTGAAGCTTTCTTT. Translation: CASSATMGMNTEAFF. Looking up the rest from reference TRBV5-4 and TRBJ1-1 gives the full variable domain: ETGVTQSPTHLIKTRGQQVTLRCSSQSGHNTVSWYQQALGQGPQFIFQYYREEENGRGNFPPRFSGLQFPNYSSELNVNALELDDSALYLCASSATMGMNTEAFFGQGTRLTVV.

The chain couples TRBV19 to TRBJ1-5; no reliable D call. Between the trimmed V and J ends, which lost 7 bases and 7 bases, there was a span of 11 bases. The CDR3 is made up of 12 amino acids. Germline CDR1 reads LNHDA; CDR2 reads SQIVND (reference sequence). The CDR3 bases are TGTGCCAGTACCATGCCCCCGCAGCCCCAGCATTTT. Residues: CASTMPPQPQHF.

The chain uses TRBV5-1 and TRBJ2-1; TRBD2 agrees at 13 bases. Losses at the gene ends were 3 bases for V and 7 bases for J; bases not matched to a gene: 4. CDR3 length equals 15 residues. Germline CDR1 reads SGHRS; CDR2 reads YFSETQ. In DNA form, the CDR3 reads TGCGCCAGCAGCTCGACTAGCGGGGGGTGGAATGAGCAGTTCTTC. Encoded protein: CASSSTSGGWNEQFF.

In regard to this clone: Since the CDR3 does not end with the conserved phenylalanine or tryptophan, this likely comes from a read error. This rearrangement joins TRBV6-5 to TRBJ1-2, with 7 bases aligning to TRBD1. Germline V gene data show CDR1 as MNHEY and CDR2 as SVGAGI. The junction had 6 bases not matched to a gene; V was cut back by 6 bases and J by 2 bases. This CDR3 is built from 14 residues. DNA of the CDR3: TGTGCCAGCAGCCCTATACAGGGGAACTATGGCTACACCCTC. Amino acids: CASSPIQGNYGYTL.

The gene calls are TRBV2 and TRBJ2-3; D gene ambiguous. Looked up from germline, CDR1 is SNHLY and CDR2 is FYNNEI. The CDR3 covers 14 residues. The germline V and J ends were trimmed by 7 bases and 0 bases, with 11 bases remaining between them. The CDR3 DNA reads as TGTGCCAGCAAGGGTTACCCGAGCACAGATACGCAGTATTTT. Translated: CASKGYPSTDTQYF.

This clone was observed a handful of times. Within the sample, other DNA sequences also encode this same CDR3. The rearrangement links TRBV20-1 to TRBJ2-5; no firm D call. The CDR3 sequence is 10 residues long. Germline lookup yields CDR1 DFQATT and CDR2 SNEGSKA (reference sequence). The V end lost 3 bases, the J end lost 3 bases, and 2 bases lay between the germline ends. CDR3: CSAREETQYF. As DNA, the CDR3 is TGCAGTGCTAGGGAAGAGACCCAGTACTTC.

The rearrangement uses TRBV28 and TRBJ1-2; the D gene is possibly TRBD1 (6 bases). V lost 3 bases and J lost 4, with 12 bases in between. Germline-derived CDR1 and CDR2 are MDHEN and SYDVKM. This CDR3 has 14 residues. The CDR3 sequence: CASSLEGVGYGYTF. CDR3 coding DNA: TGTGCCAGCAGTTTGGAGGGGGTGGGCTATGGCTACACCTTC.

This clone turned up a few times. The CDR3 nucleotides read TGTGCCAGCAGGGGGCCCTATGGCTACACCTTC. It specifies CASRGPYGYTF. The J gene is TRBJ1-2, the V gene TRBV28; D is perhaps TRBD1 (5 bases). Germline values: CDR1 MDHEN, CDR2 SYDVKM. The CDR3 has 11 amino acids. The ends were cut back, 6 bases at V and 4 bases at J, with 6 bases in the middle.

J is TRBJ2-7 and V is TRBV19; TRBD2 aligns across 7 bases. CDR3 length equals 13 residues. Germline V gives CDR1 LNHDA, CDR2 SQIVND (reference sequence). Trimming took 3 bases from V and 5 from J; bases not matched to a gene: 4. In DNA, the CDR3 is TGTGCCAGTAGTATGAGCGGGAAGGACGAGCAGTACTTC. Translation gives CASSMSGKDEQYF.

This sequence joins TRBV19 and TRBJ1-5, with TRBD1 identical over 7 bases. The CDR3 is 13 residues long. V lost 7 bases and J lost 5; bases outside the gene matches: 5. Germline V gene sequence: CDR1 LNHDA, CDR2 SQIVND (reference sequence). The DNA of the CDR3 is TGTGCCAGTAATGCCCAGGGGGATCAGCCCCAGCATTTT. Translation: CASNAQGDQPQHF.

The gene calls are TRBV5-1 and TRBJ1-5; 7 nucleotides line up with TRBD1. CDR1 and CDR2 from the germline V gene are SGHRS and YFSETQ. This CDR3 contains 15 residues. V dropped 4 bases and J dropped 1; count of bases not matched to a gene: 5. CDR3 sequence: CASSRDSSSNQPQHF. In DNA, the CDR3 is TGCGCCAGCAGCCGGGACAGTAGCAGCAATCAGCCCCAGCATTTT. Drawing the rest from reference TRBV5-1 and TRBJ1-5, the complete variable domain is KAGVTQTPRYLIKTRGQQVTLSCSPISGHRSVSWYQQTPGQGLQFLFEYFSETQRNKGNFPGRFSGRQFSNSRSEMNVSTLELGDSALYLCASSRDSSSNQPQHFGDGTRLSIL.

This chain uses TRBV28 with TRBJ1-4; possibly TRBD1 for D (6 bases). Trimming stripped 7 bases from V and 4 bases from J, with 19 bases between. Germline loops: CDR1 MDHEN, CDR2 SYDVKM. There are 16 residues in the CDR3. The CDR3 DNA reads TGTGCCAGCAATAGTGGGCGGGGGGGCTATAATGAAAAACTGTTTTTT. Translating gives CASNSGRGGYNEKLFF.

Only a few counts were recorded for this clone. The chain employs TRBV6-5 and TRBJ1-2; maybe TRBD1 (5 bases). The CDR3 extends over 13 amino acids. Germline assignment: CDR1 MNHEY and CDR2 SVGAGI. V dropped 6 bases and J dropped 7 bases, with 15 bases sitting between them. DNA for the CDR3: TGTGCCAGCAGACAAACGCAGGGATCTGGCTACACCTTC. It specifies CASRQTQGSGYTF.

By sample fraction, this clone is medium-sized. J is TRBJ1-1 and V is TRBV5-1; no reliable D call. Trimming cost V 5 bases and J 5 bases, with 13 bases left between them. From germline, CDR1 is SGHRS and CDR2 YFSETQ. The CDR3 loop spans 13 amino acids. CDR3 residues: CASRVNSGTEAFF. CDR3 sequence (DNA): TGCGCCAGCAGGGTCAATTCGGGGACTGAAGCTTTCTTT.